The rows below give T cell receptor beta chains drawn from one sample of a study of immune cell composition in non-small cell lung cancer. TCRdb keeps only in-frame clones here, not all; method: immunoSEQ multiplex PCR. The sample has 6,600 or so clones; around 75% are singletons. The specimen sequenced was lung tumor tissue. Receptor source: a human donor with non-small cell lung cancer. The CDR3 runs from the conserved cysteine through the conserved F or W.

J gene | V gene | CDR3 protein
TRBJ2-7 | TRBV5-3 | CARSRPGQGGNEQYF
TRBJ2-6 | TRBV6-5 | CASSYGLGGAANVLTF
TRBJ2-5 | TRBV10-3 | CAISEGAEGGETQYF
TRBJ1-1 | TRBV7-9 | CASSFGGNRGDTEAFF
TRBJ1-1 | TRBV25-1 | CASSEGQPNTEAFF
TRBJ1-5 | TRBV19 | CASTLDRGLYQPQHF
TRBJ2-7 | TRBV29-1 | CSVGPMAGEQYF
TRBJ1-4 | TRBV28 | CASSLSGQGTGEKLFF
TRBJ2-3 | TRBV15 | CATSRDLAGGRYF
TRBJ1-1 | TRBV2 | CASQMNTEAFF
TRBJ1-3 | TRBV4-2 | CASRETGSSGNTIYF
TRBJ1-3 | TRBV19 | CASSTQGARSGNTIYF
TRBJ2-1 | TRBV15 | CATGTDLYYNEQFF
TRBJ2-7 | TRBV2 | CASTGQLAREQYF
TRBJ2-7 | TRBV5-1 | CASSSGTRSLEQYF
TRBJ2-7 | TRBV7-3 | CASSLTDAAEQYF
TRBJ1-4 | TRBV5-6 | CASSEQGALGREKLFF
TRBJ2-2 | TRBV18 | CASSPDRAIAGELFF
TRBJ1-1 | TRBV6-5 | CASRGRQGLNTEAFF
TRBJ1-6 | TRBV21-1 | CASSTRGFNSPLHF
TRBJ2-7 | TRBV11-2 | CASNKPGQDVGTYEQYF
TRBJ1-5 | TRBV30 | CAWSTQGNQPQHF